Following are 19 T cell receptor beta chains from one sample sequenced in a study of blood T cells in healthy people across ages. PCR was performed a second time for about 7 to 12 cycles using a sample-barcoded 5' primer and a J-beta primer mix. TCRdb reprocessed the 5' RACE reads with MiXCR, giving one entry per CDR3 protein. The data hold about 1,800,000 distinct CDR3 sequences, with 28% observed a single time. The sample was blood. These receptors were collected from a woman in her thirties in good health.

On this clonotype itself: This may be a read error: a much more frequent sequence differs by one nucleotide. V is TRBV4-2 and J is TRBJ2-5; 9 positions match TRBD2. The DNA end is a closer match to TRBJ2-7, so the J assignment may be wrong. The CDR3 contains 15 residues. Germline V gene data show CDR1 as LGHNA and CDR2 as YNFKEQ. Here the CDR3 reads CASSQGTSATCEQYF. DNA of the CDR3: TGTGCCAGCAGCCAAGGGACTAGCGCTACCTGCGAGCAGTACTTC.

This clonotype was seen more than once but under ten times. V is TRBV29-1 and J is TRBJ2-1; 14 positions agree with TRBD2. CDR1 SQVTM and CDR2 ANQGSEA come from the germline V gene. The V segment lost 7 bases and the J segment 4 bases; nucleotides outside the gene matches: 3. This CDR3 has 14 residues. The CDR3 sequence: CSGRTSGRYNEQFF. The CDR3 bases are TGCAGCGGTAGGACTAGCGGGAGGTACAATGAGCAGTTCTTC.

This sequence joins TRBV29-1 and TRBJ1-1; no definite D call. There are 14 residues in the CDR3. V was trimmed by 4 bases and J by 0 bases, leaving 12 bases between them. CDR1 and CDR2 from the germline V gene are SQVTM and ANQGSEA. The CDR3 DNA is TGCAGCGTTGTAGGGCAACGCATGAACACTGAAGCTTTCTTT. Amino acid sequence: CSVVGQRMNTEAFF.

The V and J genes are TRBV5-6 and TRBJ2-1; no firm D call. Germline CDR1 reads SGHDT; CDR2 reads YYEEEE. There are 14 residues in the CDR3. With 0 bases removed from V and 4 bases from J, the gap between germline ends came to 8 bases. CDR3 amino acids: CASSLVGKYNEQFF. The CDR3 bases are TGTGCCAGCAGCTTGGTTGGCAAATACAATGAGCAGTTCTTC.

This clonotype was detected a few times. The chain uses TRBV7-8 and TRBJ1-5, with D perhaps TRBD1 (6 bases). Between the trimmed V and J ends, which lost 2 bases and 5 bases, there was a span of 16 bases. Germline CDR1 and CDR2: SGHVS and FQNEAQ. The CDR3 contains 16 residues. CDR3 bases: TGTGCCAGCAGCTTATCATCACAGGGCGGGGATCAGCCCCAGCATTTT. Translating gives CASSLSSQGGDQPQHF.

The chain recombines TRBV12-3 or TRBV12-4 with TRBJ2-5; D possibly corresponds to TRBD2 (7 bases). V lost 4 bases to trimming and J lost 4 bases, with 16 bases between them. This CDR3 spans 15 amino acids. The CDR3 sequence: CASSSTAGAGETQYF. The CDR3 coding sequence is TGTGCCAGCAGTTCAACGGCGGGGGCCGGAGAGACCCAGTACTTC.

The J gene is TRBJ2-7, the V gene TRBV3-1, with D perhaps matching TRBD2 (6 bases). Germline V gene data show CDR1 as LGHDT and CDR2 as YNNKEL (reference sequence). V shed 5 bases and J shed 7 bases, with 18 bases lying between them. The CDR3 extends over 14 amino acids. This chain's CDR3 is CASSRTGERREQYF. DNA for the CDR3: TGTGCCAGCAGCAGAACGGGGGAACGACGGGAGCAGTACTTC.

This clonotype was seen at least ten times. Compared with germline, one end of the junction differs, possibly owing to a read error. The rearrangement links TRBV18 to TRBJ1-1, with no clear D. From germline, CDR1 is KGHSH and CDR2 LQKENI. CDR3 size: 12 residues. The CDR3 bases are TGCGCCAGCAGCCCTGGGAACACTGAAGCTTTCTTT. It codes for CASSPGNTEAFF. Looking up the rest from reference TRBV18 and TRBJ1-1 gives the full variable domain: NAGVMQNPRHLVRRRGQEARLRCSPMKGHSHVYWYRQLPEEGLKFMVYLQKENIIDESGMPKERFSAEFPKEGPSILRIQQVVRGDSAAYFCASSPGNTEAFFGQGTRLTVV.

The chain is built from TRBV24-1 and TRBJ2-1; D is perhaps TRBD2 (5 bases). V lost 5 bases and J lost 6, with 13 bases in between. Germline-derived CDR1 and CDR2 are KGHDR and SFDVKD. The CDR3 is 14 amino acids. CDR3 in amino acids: CATSATGGGNEQFF. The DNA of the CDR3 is TGTGCCACCAGTGCGACTGGCGGAGGCAATGAGCAGTTCTTC.

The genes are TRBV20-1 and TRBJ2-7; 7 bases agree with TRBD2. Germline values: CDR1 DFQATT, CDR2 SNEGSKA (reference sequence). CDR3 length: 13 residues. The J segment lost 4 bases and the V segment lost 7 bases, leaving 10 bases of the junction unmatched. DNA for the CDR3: TGCAGTGTCCTAAGCGGGGTTCCGTACGAGCAGTACTTC. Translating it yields CSVLSGVPYEQYF.

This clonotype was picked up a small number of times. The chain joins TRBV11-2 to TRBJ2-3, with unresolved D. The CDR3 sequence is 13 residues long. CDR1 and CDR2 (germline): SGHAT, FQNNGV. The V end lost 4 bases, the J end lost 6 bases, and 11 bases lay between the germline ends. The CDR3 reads CASSSRPWDTQYF. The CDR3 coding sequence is TGTGCCAGCAGCTCGCGACCGTGGGATACGCAGTATTTT.

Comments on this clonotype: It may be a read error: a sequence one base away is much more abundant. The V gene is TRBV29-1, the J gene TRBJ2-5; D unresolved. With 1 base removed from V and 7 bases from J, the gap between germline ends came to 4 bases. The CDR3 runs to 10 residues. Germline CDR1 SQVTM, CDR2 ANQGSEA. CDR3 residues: CSVEAATQYF. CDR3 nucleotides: TGCAGCGTTGAAGCGGCGACCCAGTACTTC.

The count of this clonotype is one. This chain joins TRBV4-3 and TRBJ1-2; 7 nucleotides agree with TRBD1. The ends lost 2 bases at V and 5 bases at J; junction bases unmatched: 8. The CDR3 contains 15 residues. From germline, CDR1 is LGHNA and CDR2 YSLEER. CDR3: CASSQTETGSYGYTF. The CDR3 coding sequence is TGCGCCAGCAGCCAAACCGAGACAGGGAGTTATGGCTACACCTTC.

The CDR3 DNA reads TGTGCCAGCTCACCACCGACAGGGAAAGAGACCCAGTACTTC. This codes for CASSPPTGKETQYF. The gene calls are TRBV18 and TRBJ2-5; 7 bases map to TRBD1. The length of the CDR3 is 14 residues. Germline loops: CDR1 KGHSH, CDR2 LQKENI. J lost 3 bases, V lost 0 bases, and 1 base had no gene match. The whole variable domain, filled in from reference TRBV18 and TRBJ2-5, reads NAGVMQNPRHLVRRRGQEARLRCSPMKGHSHVYWYRQLPEEGLKFMVYLQKENIIDESGMPKERFSAEFPKEGPSILRIQQVVRGDSAAYFCASSPPTGKETQYFGPGTRLLVL.

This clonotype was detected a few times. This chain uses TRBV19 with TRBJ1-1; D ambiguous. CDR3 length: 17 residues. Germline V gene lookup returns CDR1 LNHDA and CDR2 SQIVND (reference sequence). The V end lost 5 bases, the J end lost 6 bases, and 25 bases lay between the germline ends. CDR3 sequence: CASSPRLEALLGAEAFF. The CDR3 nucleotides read TGTGCCAGTAGTCCTCGGTTGGAGGCCTTGTTGGGAGCTGAAGCTTTCTTT.

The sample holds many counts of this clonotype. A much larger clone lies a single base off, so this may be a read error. The CDR3 bases are TGTGCTAGGGGTTCAACAGGGCCCTACGAGCAGTACTTC. As protein: CARGSTGPYEQYF. J is TRBJ2-7 and V is TRBV12-5; D is possibly TRBD1 (6 bases). CDR3 length equals 13 residues. CDR1 is LGHNT and CDR2 is FRNRAP in the germline V gene.

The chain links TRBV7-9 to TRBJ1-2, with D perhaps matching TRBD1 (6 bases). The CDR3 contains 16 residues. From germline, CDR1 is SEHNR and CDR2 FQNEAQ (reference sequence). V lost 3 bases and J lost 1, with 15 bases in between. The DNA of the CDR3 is TGTGCCAGCAGCTTCGGCGGACAGAGAGTTAACTATGGCTACACCTTC. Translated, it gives CASSFGGQRVNYGYTF.

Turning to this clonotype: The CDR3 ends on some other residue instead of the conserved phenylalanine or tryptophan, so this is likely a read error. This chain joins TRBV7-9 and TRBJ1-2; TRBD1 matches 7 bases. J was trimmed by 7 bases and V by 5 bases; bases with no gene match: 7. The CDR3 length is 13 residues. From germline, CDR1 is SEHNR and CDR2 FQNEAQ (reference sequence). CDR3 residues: CASSQDRVGGYTV. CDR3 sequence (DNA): TGTGCCAGCAGCCAAGACAGGGTTGGTGGCTACACCGTC.

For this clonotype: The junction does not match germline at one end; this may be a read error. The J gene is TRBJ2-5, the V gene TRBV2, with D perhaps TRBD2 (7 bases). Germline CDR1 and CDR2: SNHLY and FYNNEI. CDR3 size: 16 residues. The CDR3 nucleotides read TGTGCCAGCAGTGAAGTAGGGGGGGAACAGCAAGGGACCCAGTACTTC. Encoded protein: CASSEVGGEQQGTQYF.